Only one count was recorded for the clone carrying this TCR beta chain. No antigen is known for it. The sample comes from a study of OX40 agonist ivuxolimab in advanced cancers. Study as a whole: Partial responses, seen in three patients, involved one hepatocellular carcinoma and two cutaneous melanomas. General observations from the study: Expanded clones tended on average to be more numerous among CD8+ T cells than CD4+.

Enrollment shut out patients with autoimmune disease history or systemic immunosuppression. The assay was immunoSEQ multiplex PCR, and TCRdb's table has in-frame clones only and misses some. In the table there are tens of thousands of clones, more than 80% of which are singletons. CDR3 length: 12 amino acids. Trimming left V 0 bases short and J 7 bases short, with 5 bases between. The germline gives CDR1 SGHDN, CDR2 FVKESK. The input for sequencing was CD4+ or CD8+ T cells sorted from blood, taken in a trial of the OX40 agonist ivuxolimab. This clonotype was obtained from an adult with an advanced solid tumor such as melanoma, head and neck, liver or kidney cancer. J is TRBJ2-3 and V is TRBV14, with D unresolved. The CDR3 sequence is CASSQDRYTQYF. CDR3 sequence (DNA): TGTGCCAGCAGCCAAGATCGATATACGCAGTATTTT.